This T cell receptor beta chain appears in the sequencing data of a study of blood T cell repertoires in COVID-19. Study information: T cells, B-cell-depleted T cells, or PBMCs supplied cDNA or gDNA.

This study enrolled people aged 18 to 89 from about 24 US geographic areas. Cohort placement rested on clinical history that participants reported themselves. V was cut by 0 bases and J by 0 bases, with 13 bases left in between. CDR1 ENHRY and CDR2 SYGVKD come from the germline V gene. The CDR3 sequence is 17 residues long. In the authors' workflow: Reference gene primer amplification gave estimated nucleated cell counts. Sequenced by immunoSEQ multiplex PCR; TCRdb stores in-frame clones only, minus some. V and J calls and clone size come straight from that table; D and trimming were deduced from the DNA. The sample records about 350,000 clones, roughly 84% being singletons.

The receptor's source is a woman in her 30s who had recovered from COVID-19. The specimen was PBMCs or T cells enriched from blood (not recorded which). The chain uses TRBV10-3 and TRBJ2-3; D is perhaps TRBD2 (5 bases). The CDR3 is CAISESIGRLSTDTQYF. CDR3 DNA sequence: TGTGCCATCAGTGAGTCGATAGGCAGACTAAGCACAGATACGCAGTATTTT.